The 14 T cell receptor beta chains presented below share a single source sample, sequenced in a study of PD-1 blockade in classical Hodgkin lymphoma. Some clones are missing from TCRdb's copy, which holds only in-frame ones; the method was immunoSEQ multiplex PCR. Among some 21,000 clones listed, approximately 83% were seen once. Time point: newly diagnosed, previously untreated cHL patient sample. Magnetic negative selection purified CD4+ T cells from thawed PBMCs. Input material: CD4+ T cells from blood. Receptors were obtained from a human donor with classical Hodgkin lymphoma.

The gene calls are TRBV6-7 and TRBJ1-5; maybe TRBD1 (5 bases). TRBV6-7 belongs to the ORF category, with a function that is uncertain. CDR3 length: 13 residues. Trimming removed 5 bases at V and 6 bases at J, with 11 bases between. CDR3 loop: CASSRQGGQPQHF. The DNA for the CDR3 is TGTGCCAGCAGTAGGCAGGGAGGTCAGCCCCAGCATTTT.

This clone is a singleton in its sample. The genes are TRBV28 and TRBJ1-3, with 9 bases that match TRBD1. The V and J ends lost 5 bases and 2 bases, in that order; junction bases with no gene match: 4. The CDR3 contains 15 residues. Germline CDR1 reads MDHEN; CDR2 reads SYDVKM. The CDR3 reads CASSRGTGTGNTIYF. CDR3 nucleotides: TGTGCCAGCAGTCGCGGGACAGGGACTGGAAACACCATATATTTT. Full variable domain (remainder filled in from reference TRBV28 and TRBJ1-3): DVKVTQSSRYLVKRTGEKVFLECVQDMDHENMFWYRQDPGLGLRLIYFSYDVKMKEKGDIPEGYSVSREKKERFSLILESASTNQTSMYLCASSRGTGTGNTIYFGEGSWLTVV.

The chain employs TRBV5-1 and TRBJ2-2; 8 bases align to TRBD2. Germline V gives CDR1 SGHRS, CDR2 YFSETQ. V lost 0 bases, J lost 5 bases, and 6 bases stayed unmatched. The CDR3 sequence is 16 residues long. The CDR3 DNA is TGCGCCAGCAGCTTGGAGTCGGGAGGGACTACCGGGGAGCTGTTTTTT. Translating it yields CASSLESGGTTGELFF.

On this clone itself: Other nucleotide sequences in the sample specify the same CDR3. The V and J genes are TRBV5-1 and TRBJ2-2, with a tentative D call TRBD1 (6 bases). The CDR3 is made up of 15 amino acids. Germline V gene lookup returns CDR1 SGHRS and CDR2 YFSETQ. V lost 1 base, J lost 5 bases, and 12 bases lay in between. CDR3 region: CASSLRTDLTGELFF. The CDR3, as DNA: TGCGCCAGCAGCTTGAGGACAGATCTTACCGGGGAGCTGTTTTTT.

The chain combines TRBV9 with TRBJ2-5; D is tentatively TRBD1 or TRBD2 (5 bases each). The germline CDR1 and CDR2 sequences are SGDLS and YYNGEE. The CDR3 extends over 14 amino acids. V was cut by 3 bases and J by 5 bases, with 14 bases left in between. CDR3 bases: TGTGCCAGCAGCGCAGGGACCCTGTGGGAGACCCAGTACTTC. This translates into CASSAGTLWETQYF. Using reference TRBV9 and TRBJ2-5 for the parts outside the CDR3, the full variable domain is DSGVTQTPKHLITATGQRVTLRCSPRSGDLSVYWYQQSLDQGLQFLIQYYNGEERAKGNILERFSAQQFPDLHSELNLSSLELGDSALYFCASSAGTLWETQYFGPGTRLLVL.

The CDR3 protein is CASSIGLAGESNGELFF. The CDR3 DNA reads as TGCGCCAGCAGCATCGGACTAGCGGGAGAATCTAACGGGGAGCTGTTTTTT. The rearrangement links TRBV5-1 to TRBJ2-2; TRBD2 agrees at 13 bases. J was trimmed by 7 bases and V by 4 bases; bases with no gene match: 10. The CDR3 consists of 17 residues. Germline-derived CDR1 and CDR2 are SGHRS and YFSETQ.

The CDR3 loop is CASSYDPLAGDEQFF. CDR3 sequence (DNA): TGTGCCAGCAGCTACGACCCTCTAGCGGGAGATGAGCAGTTCTTC. The rearrangement uses TRBV6-5 and TRBJ2-1; 10 bases line up with TRBD2. The CDR3 extends over 15 amino acids. Germline V gene data show CDR1 as MNHEY and CDR2 as SVGAGI. The V gene end was trimmed by 6 bases and the J gene end by 8 bases; junction bases not matched to a gene: 10.

This clone was recorded only once. The genes are TRBV19 and TRBJ1-1; TRBD1 is a possible D gene (6 bases). The CDR3 consists of 14 residues. Germline assignment: CDR1 LNHDA and CDR2 SQIVND (reference sequence). V was clipped by 7 bases and J by 6 bases, with 18 bases between them. The CDR3 nucleotides read TGTGCCAGTACCATGGGAGTCAGGGGCGCTGAAGCTTTCTTT. This gives the protein CASTMGVRGAEAFF.

V is TRBV6-6 and J is TRBJ2-7; the D gene is possibly TRBD1 (5 bases). This CDR3 has 12 amino acids. Germline V gene lookup returns CDR1 MNHNY and CDR2 SVGAGI (reference sequence). V was clipped by 1 base and J by 6 bases, with 7 bases between them. The CDR3 sequence: CASSYLGVEQYF. In nucleotides, the CDR3 is TGTGCCAGCAGTTACTTAGGGGTCGAGCAGTACTTC.

This clone has more than one count but fewer than ten. CDR3 sequence: CASSGTGNYGYTF. As DNA, the CDR3 is TGTGCCAGCAGTGGGACAGGAAACTATGGCTACACCTTC. The chain combines TRBV2 with TRBJ1-2, with 7 bases lining up with TRBD1. CDR1 and CDR2 (germline): SNHLY, FYNNEI. This CDR3 comprises 13 residues. J was trimmed by 2 bases and V by 4 bases; bases with no gene match: 1.

The J gene is TRBJ2-1, the V gene TRBV7-3; a possible D gene is TRBD2 (6 bases). This CDR3 spans 15 amino acids. Trimming removed 2 bases at V and 9 bases at J, with 17 bases between. Germline lookup yields CDR1 SGHTA and CDR2 FQGTGA. This CDR3 reads CASSLGSWDSGEQFF. The CDR3 nucleotides are TGTGCCAGCAGCTTAGGGTCTTGGGATAGCGGTGAGCAGTTCTTC.

The rearrangement links TRBV6-5 to TRBJ1-5; tentatively, D is TRBD1 (6 bases). Germline CDR1 and CDR2: MNHEY and SVGAGI. The ends were cut back, 0 bases at V and 3 bases at J, with 9 bases in the middle. The CDR3 is 15 residues long. The CDR3 nucleotides read TGTGCCAGCAGTTACTCCACAGGGCCCAATCAGCCCCAGCATTTT. This encodes CASSYSTGPNQPQHF.

This clone occurred a few times. This chain connects TRBV4-1 to TRBJ1-2; possible D gene TRBD1, 6 bases. Germline CDR1 reads MGHRA; CDR2 reads YSYEKL. Trimming removed 3 bases from V and 5 bases from J, with 16 bases in between. The CDR3 loop spans 15 amino acids. Here the CDR3 DNA reads TGCGCCAGCAGCCAGGAAACGGACAGATTGTATGGCTACACCTTC. Amino acids: CASSQETDRLYGYTF.

The chain has TRBV9 and TRBJ2-3, with TRBD2 matching over 12 bases. The germline V gene has CDR1 SGDLS and CDR2 YYNGEE. The length of the CDR3 is 17 residues. V lost 3 bases, J lost 4 bases, and 9 bases stayed unmatched. CDR3 amino acids: CASSGLAGGTSADTQYF. The DNA of the CDR3 is TGTGCCAGCAGCGGGCTAGCGGGAGGGACATCGGCAGATACGCAGTATTTT.